This T cell receptor beta chain was sequenced for a study of shared clonotypes between healthy human individuals. Remarks on this clone: Its antigen is undetermined. The same CDR3 can be traced to other DNA sequences in this sample.

The CDR3 has 12 residues. V was cut by 2 bases and J by 3 bases, with 3 bases left in between. In germline, CDR1 is SGHDT, CDR2 YYEEEE. At a deep level, the assay was run. Some clones are missing from TCRdb's copy, which holds only in-frame ones; the method was immunoSEQ multiplex PCR. The sample lists millions of clones, more than 90% occurring once. General study results and limits: Generally, estimated richness proved larger in naive subsets than it did in memory subsets. It was anticipated that sequencing depth would influence how many clonotypes donors shared. Sharing across four donors was highest in naive CD4 (roughly 5%) and lowest in memory CD8 (about 0.4%).

The specimen was naive CD4+ T cells sorted from blood. The subset was: CD45RA+ positively selected. This TCR was recovered from a man younger than 35 in good health. The chain couples TRBV5-6 to TRBJ1-3, with D unresolved. The CDR3 reads CASSLGGNTIYF. The CDR3 DNA is TGTGCCAGCAGCTTAGGTGGAAACACCATATATTTT.